Following are 13 T cell receptor beta chains from one sample sequenced in a study of blood T cell repertoires in COVID-19. Measured with immunoSEQ multiplex PCR; TCRdb has only the in-frame clones, and not every one. The sample yields approximately 190,000 clones, 84% seen once. The sequenced sample consisted of peripheral blood. These receptor sequences come from a human donor in a cohort sampled during active COVID-19.

The chain links TRBV7-6 to TRBJ1-2; 9 bases are a match to TRBD1. The CDR3 spans 14 residues. Germline V gene lookup returns CDR1 SGHVS and CDR2 FNYEAQ. Losses at the gene ends were 5 bases for V and 5 bases for J; bases not matched to a gene: 6. CDR3 residues: CASSPDRGEYGYTF. The CDR3, as DNA: TGTGCCAGCAGCCCTGACAGGGGGGAATATGGCTACACCTTC.

On this clone itself: Sequence at one end of the junction differs from germline and may be a read error. This sequence joins TRBV12-5 and TRBJ1-6; possible D gene TRBD1, 5 bases. The V gene's germline CDR1 is LGHNT and CDR2 FRNRAP. This CDR3 is 13 amino acids long. The CDR3, as DNA: TGTGCTAGTGGGCTAGACAGTGGGTCACCCCCCCACTTT. This codes for CASGLDSGSPPHF.

The chain combines TRBV5-1 with TRBJ2-7; D may be TRBD2 (6 bases). Trimming removed 4 bases from V and 2 bases from J, with 10 bases in between. CDR1 is SGHRS and CDR2 is YFSETQ in the germline V gene. This CDR3 has 13 amino acids. CDR3 sequence (DNA): TGCGCCAGCAGCATGGGACTCCCCTACGAGCAGTACTTC. It translates to CASSMGLPYEQYF.

The rearrangement links TRBV3-1 (or the pseudogene TRBV3-2) to TRBJ2-1; TRBD2 agrees at 7 bases. Germline V gene data show CDR1 as LGHDT and CDR2 as YNNKEL (reference sequence). The CDR3 is 15 residues long. Trimming at V came to 0 bases and at J to 3 bases, leaving 2 bases not matched to a gene. The CDR3 reads CASSQDRGVYNEQFF. In DNA, the CDR3 is TGTGCCAGCAGCCAAGATCGGGGGGTCTACAATGAGCAGTTCTTC.

A few counts support this clone. The CDR3 DNA reads as TGTGCCAGCAGCTCTCTGGCTAGCGGGGGTAGCACAGATACGCAGTATTTT. Translating it yields CASSSLASGGSTDTQYF. The V gene is TRBV7-6, the J gene TRBJ2-3; 10 nucleotides line up with TRBD2. This CDR3 has 17 amino acids. Looked up from germline, CDR1 is SGHVS and CDR2 is FNYEAQ. V lost 4 bases to trimming and J lost 0 bases; unmatched junction nucleotides: 7. Looking up the rest from reference TRBV7-6 and TRBJ2-3 gives the full variable domain: GAGVSQSPRYKVTKRGQDVALRCDPISGHVSLYWYRQALGQGPEFLTYFNYEAQQDKSGLPNDRFSAERPEGSISTLTIQRTEQRDSAMYRCASSSLASGGSTDTQYFGPGTRLTVL.

The rearrangement uses TRBV7-9 and TRBJ1-1, with TRBD1 identical over 9 bases. This CDR3 spans 16 amino acids. Germline V CDR1 and CDR2: SEHNR, FQNEAQ (reference sequence). V lost 1 base to trimming and J lost 1 base; unmatched junction nucleotides: 4. CDR3 sequence: CASSLDRGQGNTEAFF. CDR3 bases: TGTGCCAGCAGCTTAGACAGGGGGCAGGGGAACACTGAAGCTTTCTTT.

CDR3 loop: CASRQSRAVNQPQHF. The CDR3 DNA sequence: TGTGCCAGTCGACAGAGCAGGGCTGTCAATCAGCCCCAGCATTTT. This chain links TRBV19 with TRBJ1-5; tentatively, D is TRBD1 (5 bases). CDR1 and CDR2 from the germline V gene are LNHDA and SQIVND (reference sequence). This CDR3 is 15 amino acids long. The V and J ends lost 8 bases and 3 bases respectively, with 17 bases between them.

V usage is TRBV6-5 and J usage is TRBJ2-1; a weak D match, TRBD2 (5 bases). Trimming shortened V by 3 bases and J by 0 bases, and 9 bases separated the two germline ends. CDR1 MNHEY and CDR2 SVGAGI come from the germline V gene. This CDR3 contains 15 residues. CDR3 DNA sequence: TGTGCCAGCAGTTATGAGGGTCTCTCCTACAATGAGCAGTTCTTC. Translation gives CASSYEGLSYNEQFF.

This sequence joins TRBV15 and TRBJ1-1; weak D call: TRBD1 (5 bases). Germline V CDR1 and CDR2: LNHNV, YYDKDF (reference sequence). The germline V and J ends were trimmed by 0 bases and 2 bases, with 10 bases remaining between them. This CDR3 region has 15 residues. CDR3 sequence (DNA): TGTGCCACCAGCAGAGATGGCAGGGTCAACACTGAAGCTTTCTTT. Its translation is CATSRDGRVNTEAFF.

The J gene is TRBJ1-5, the V gene TRBV7-2, with D hard to call. The germline gives CDR1 SGHTA, CDR2 FQGNSA. Trimming took off 6 bases at V and 4 bases at J, with 13 bases between the two ends. The CDR3 runs 14 residues. The chain's CDR3 is CASRQSSLNQPQHF. The CDR3 nucleotides are TGTGCCAGCAGACAGTCATCCCTGAATCAGCCCCAGCATTTT.

The CDR3 reads CASSLVGWGYTF. CDR3 sequence (DNA): TGTGCCAGCAGTTTAGTGGGCTGGGGCTACACCTTC. V gene TRBV12-3 or TRBV12-4 combines with J gene TRBJ1-2; D uncertain. With 1 base removed from V and 8 bases from J, the gap between germline ends came to 8 bases. The CDR3 has 12 residues.

The rearrangement joins TRBV5-1 to TRBJ1-2, with D possibly being TRBD1 (5 bases). Germline V gene sequence: CDR1 SGHRS, CDR2 YFSETQ. The V and J ends lost 3 bases and 6 bases respectively, with 15 bases between them. The CDR3 loop spans 14 amino acids. This CDR3 is CASSSRVEGNGYTF. CDR3 bases: TGCGCCAGCAGCTCGAGGGTGGAGGGGAATGGCTACACCTTC.

V usage is TRBV5-1 and J usage is TRBJ2-3; no firm D call. The germline CDR1 and CDR2 sequences are SGHRS and YFSETQ. This CDR3 is 11 amino acids long. V was cut by 4 bases and J by 5 bases, with 5 bases left in between. CDR3 DNA: TGCGCCAGCAGCCCAGGAGATACGCAGTATTTT. Its translation is CASSPGDTQYF.